The 22 T cell receptor beta chains listed next were all sequenced from one sample in a study of cytomegalovirus exposure and HLA in healthy donors (dated by TCRdb to 2015 to 2018). Libraries were built with the immunoSEQ multiplex PCR assay. The multiplex PCR relied on a mix of 60 forward primers for TCR Vbeta segments and 13 reverse primers for TCR Jbeta segments. In its TCRdb copy, this immuneACCESS table keeps in-frame sequences only and misses some clones. Where compared with another copy, unresolved V genes explain less than half of these, and the others have no known cause. This sample gives approximately 140,000 clones in total; around 57% of them show up just once. Of the sample, around 2% falls within the top ten clones. Sequencing used PBMCs. The receptors were gathered from a male donor in good health and CMV-seronegative.

This rearrangement joins TRBV29-1 to TRBJ2-2; 7 bases line up with TRBD1. The V and J ends lost 7 bases and 3 bases, in that order; junction bases with no gene match: 8. There are 14 residues in the CDR3. Per germline, CDR1 SQVTM and CDR2 ANQGSEA. This chain's CDR3 is CSATGLMDTGELFF. The DNA for the CDR3 is TGCAGCGCGACAGGGTTAATGGACACCGGGGAGCTGTTTTTT.

This clone has a handful of counts. The rearrangement joins TRBV28 to TRBJ1-4; 8 bases align to TRBD1. Germline loops: CDR1 MDHEN, CDR2 SYDVKM. V lost 5 bases and J lost 10; bases outside the gene matches: 12. The CDR3 runs to 15 residues. The CDR3 loop reads CASSVPGQEGGKLFF. CDR3 coding DNA: TGTGCCAGCAGTGTACCGGGACAGGAGGGGGGAAAACTGTTTTTT.

This clone was seen only a few times. J is TRBJ2-1 and V is TRBV2, with D perhaps TRBD2 (5 bases). Germline CDR1 and CDR2: SNHLY and FYNNEI. This CDR3 is built from 14 residues. V lost 6 bases to trimming and J lost 4 bases, with 13 bases between them. As DNA, the CDR3 is TGTGCCAGCAGCGCTGCCGGAGGATACAATGAGCAGTTCTTC. It codes for CASSAAGGYNEQFF. Looking up the rest from reference TRBV2 and TRBJ2-1 gives the full variable domain: EPEVTQTPSHQVTQMGQEVILRCVPISNHLYFYWYRQILGQKVEFLVSFYNNEISEKSEIFDDQFSVERPDGSNFTLKIRSTKLEDSAMYFCASSAAGGYNEQFFGPGTRLTVL.

V and J are TRBV19 and TRBJ1-1; TRBD1 matches 8 bases. This CDR3 is 14 amino acids long. J was trimmed by 4 bases and V by 7 bases; bases with no gene match: 8. Germline values: CDR1 LNHDA, CDR2 SQIVND (reference sequence). CDR3 residues: CASIPSDRATEAFF. CDR3 coding DNA: TGTGCCAGTATTCCATCGGACAGGGCCACTGAAGCTTTCTTT.

About this clone: One end of the junction varies from germline; a read error may be responsible. This chain uses TRBV11-2 with TRBJ2-6; D remains unclear. CDR3 size: 15 residues. CDR1 is SGHAT, CDR2 FQNNGV, per germline. The CDR3 sequence is CASSLGTPGANVLTF. The CDR3, as DNA: TGTGCCAGCAGTTTAGGAACTCCTGGGGCCAACGTCCTGACTTTC.

The V gene is TRBV10-1, the J gene TRBJ2-2; TRBD1 agrees at 9 bases. This CDR3 region has 17 residues. After removal of 0 bases from V and 4 bases from J, the junction contained 6 bases not matched to a gene. Germline V gene lookup returns CDR1 WNHNN and CDR2 SYGVQD (reference sequence). CDR3 residues: CASSESSGQGITGELFF. Written as DNA, the CDR3 is TGCGCCAGCAGTGAGTCATCGGGACAGGGAATCACCGGGGAGCTGTTTTTT.

The V gene is TRBV6-1, the J gene TRBJ2-5, with D tentatively TRBD2 (5 bases). The J call may be wrong; the DNA end is better matched by TRBJ2-7. CDR3 length equals 13 residues. Germline V gene sequence: CDR1 MNHNS, CDR2 SASEGT. The CDR3 DNA reads TGTGCCAGCAGTGTGGAGGTAAGAAGCGAGCAGTACTTC. The encoded protein is CASSVEVRSEQYF.

The CDR3 DNA reads as TGTGCCAGCAGCTTGGCGGGAGGAGAGACCCAGTACTTC. Its protein product is CASSLAGGETQYF. This chain joins TRBV5-6 and TRBJ2-5; 7 bases align to TRBD2. V lost 0 bases, J lost 4 bases, and 0 bases stayed unmatched. Germline-derived CDR1 and CDR2 are SGHDT and YYEEEE. This CDR3 contains 13 residues.

The V call is TRBV4-1, the J call TRBJ2-7, with TRBD1 matching over 11 bases. The CDR3 loop spans 16 amino acids. J lost 2 bases, V lost 4 bases, and 7 bases had no gene match. The germline V gene has CDR1 MGHRA and CDR2 YSYEKL. The CDR3 loop is CASSLHGQGATYEQYF. The CDR3 region has the DNA TGCGCCAGCAGCCTCCATGGACAGGGGGCCACCTACGAGCAGTACTTC.

The rearrangement links TRBV9 to TRBJ2-3; TRBD2 is a possible D gene (5 bases). This CDR3 comprises 14 residues. Trimming removed 5 bases from V and 2 bases from J, with 12 bases in between. CDR1 is SGDLS and CDR2 is YYNGEE in the germline V gene. CDR3 region: CASSRPGSTDTQYF. For the CDR3, the DNA is TGTGCCAGCAGTCGACCGGGATCCACAGATACGCAGTATTTT.

This chain links TRBV18 with TRBJ2-3; 7 bases fit TRBD2. Looked up from germline, CDR1 is KGHSH and CDR2 is LQKENI. With V trimmed by 4 bases and J by 2 bases, 9 bases remained unmatched. The CDR3 spans 16 residues. CDR3 in DNA: TGTGCCAGCTCACGTCTCCCCGCGGGGGACACAGATACGCAGTATTTT. Translated: CASSRLPAGDTDTQYF.

V gene TRBV5-1 combines with J gene TRBJ2-2, with 11 bases that match TRBD2. CDR3 length: 14 amino acids. V lost 7 bases and J lost 5; bases outside the gene matches: 4. Per germline, CDR1 SGHRS and CDR2 YFSETQ. The CDR3 protein is CASSLAGGTGELFF. The CDR3, as DNA: TGCGCCAGCTCCCTAGCGGGGGGAACCGGGGAGCTGTTTTTT.

The chain combines TRBV15 with TRBJ2-7; weak D call: TRBD1 (5 bases). Germline V gives CDR1 LNHNV, CDR2 YYDKDF (reference sequence). The CDR3 is 15 residues long. Trimming shortened V by 0 bases and J by 6 bases, and 15 bases separated the two germline ends. This CDR3 is CATSRDRGQTSEQYF. CDR3 coding DNA: TGTGCCACCAGCAGAGATAGGGGCCAGACGTCCGAGCAGTACTTC.

This rearrangement joins TRBV7-9 to TRBJ1-1; weak D call: TRBD1 (5 bases). Germline V gives CDR1 SEHNR, CDR2 FQNEAQ (reference sequence). V lost 5 bases, J lost 2 bases, and 15 bases lay in between. The CDR3 runs 15 residues. CDR3 bases: TGTGCCAGCAGCCGCGTATTCGGGGGAAACACTGAAGCTTTCTTT. This codes for CASSRVFGGNTEAFF.

This sequence joins TRBV7-2 and TRBJ2-3; TRBD2 matches 7 bases. The CDR3 loop spans 14 amino acids. The V and J ends lost 6 bases and 6 bases, in that order; junction bases with no gene match: 9. Germline lookup yields CDR1 SGHTA and CDR2 FQGNSA. DNA of the CDR3: TGTGCCAGCAGGCGGGCGGGGGACGCGGATACGCAGTATTTT. This gives the protein CASRRAGDADTQYF.

The rearrangement links TRBV18 to TRBJ2-5; 8 nucleotides align to TRBD2. CDR3 length: 15 amino acids. Trimming took 0 bases from V and 5 from J; bases not matched to a gene: 5. Germline CDR1 KGHSH, CDR2 LQKENI. The CDR3 sequence: CASSPPGLGSETQYF. The CDR3 bases are TGTGCCAGCTCACCACCGGGACTAGGGTCGGAGACCCAGTACTTC.

The chain couples TRBV11-2 to TRBJ2-7; D remains unclear. The CDR3 contains 14 residues. V was shortened by 0 bases and J by 6 bases, with 12 bases between the two germline ends. Germline CDR1 and CDR2: SGHAT and FQNNGV. The CDR3 spells CASSLDLNPGEQYF. The CDR3 nucleotides read TGTGCCAGCAGCTTAGATCTAAACCCAGGCGAGCAGTACTTC.

The chain employs TRBV28 and TRBJ2-1; D unresolved. This CDR3 comprises 17 residues. V lost 3 bases, J lost 4 bases, and 19 bases lay in between. The V gene's germline CDR1 is MDHEN and CDR2 SYDVKM. The CDR3 loop is CASSFPSGSPRYNEQFF. The CDR3 bases are TGTGCCAGCAGTTTTCCCTCAGGCTCTCCCCGGTACAATGAGCAGTTCTTC.

The rearrangement links TRBV10-3 to TRBJ2-7; TRBD2 aligns across 11 bases. In germline, CDR1 is ENHRY, CDR2 SYGVKD. V lost 2 bases to trimming and J lost 7 bases; unmatched junction nucleotides: 7. The length of the CDR3 is 15 residues. DNA of the CDR3: TGTGCCATCAGTGAGATGACTAGCGGGGCAGATGAGCAGTACTTC. Amino acids: CAISEMTSGADEQYF.

This clone was observed a single time. CDR3: CASRKCTGANQPQHF. The CDR3 nucleotides read TGTGCCAGCAGGAAGTGTACAGGGGCAAATCAGCCCCAGCATTTT. V and J are TRBV21-1 and TRBJ1-5; the table's D call, TRBD1, has no DNA check behind it. TRBV21-1 represents a pseudogene. This CDR3 contains 15 residues.

The chain recombines TRBV2 with TRBJ1-4; a weak D match, TRBD1 (6 bases). Between the trimmed V and J ends, which lost 5 bases and 7 bases, there was a span of 17 bases. Germline V CDR1 and CDR2: SNHLY, FYNNEI. The CDR3 consists of 15 residues. DNA of the CDR3: TGTGCCAGCAGTCCACCCCAGGGGTGGGTTGAAAAACTGTTTTTT. Its translation: CASSPPQGWVEKLFF.

The V gene is TRBV29-1, the J gene TRBJ2-2, with TRBD1 as a possible D gene (5 bases). The CDR3 extends over 15 amino acids. Germline V lookup: CDR1 SQVTM, CDR2 ANQGSEA. The V end lost 2 bases, the J end lost 1 base, and 11 bases lay between the germline ends. CDR3 sequence (DNA): TGCAGCGTTGAACCGATCGACAGGAACACCGGGGAGCTGTTTTTT. It codes for CSVEPIDRNTGELFF.